The source of this TCR beta chain is a study of graft-versus-host responses after intestinal transplantation. TCRdb's copy holds only in-frame clones and misses some; the assay was immunoSEQ multiplex PCR. There are approximately 80,000 clones in the sample; around nine tenths occur only once, and approximately 0.35% lies in the top ten. The V gene lost 3 bases and the J gene lost 10 bases, with 13 bases spanning the gap. CDR1 and CDR2 (germline): SGHRS, YFSETQ. The CDR3 is 13 residues long. This clone has only one observation. Its antigen remains unidentified. The chain is built from TRBV5-1 and TRBJ1-4; maybe TRBD1 (6 bases). The sample here was unstimulated CD4+ T cells sorted from spleen or lymph node cells, taken before intestinal transplant. The clonotype originates from a human donor who received an intestinal transplant. CDR3 amino acids: CASSSKQGGKLFF. CDR3 nucleotides: TGCGCCAGCAGCTCCAAACAGGGTGGAAAACTGTTTTTT. The full variable domain, with the rest looked up from reference TRBV5-1 and TRBJ1-4, is KAGVTQTPRYLIKTRGQQVTLSCSPISGHRSVSWYQQTPGQGLQFLFEYFSETQRNKGNFPGRFSGRQFSNSRSEMNVSTLELGDSALYLCASSSKQGGKLFFGSGTQLSVL.